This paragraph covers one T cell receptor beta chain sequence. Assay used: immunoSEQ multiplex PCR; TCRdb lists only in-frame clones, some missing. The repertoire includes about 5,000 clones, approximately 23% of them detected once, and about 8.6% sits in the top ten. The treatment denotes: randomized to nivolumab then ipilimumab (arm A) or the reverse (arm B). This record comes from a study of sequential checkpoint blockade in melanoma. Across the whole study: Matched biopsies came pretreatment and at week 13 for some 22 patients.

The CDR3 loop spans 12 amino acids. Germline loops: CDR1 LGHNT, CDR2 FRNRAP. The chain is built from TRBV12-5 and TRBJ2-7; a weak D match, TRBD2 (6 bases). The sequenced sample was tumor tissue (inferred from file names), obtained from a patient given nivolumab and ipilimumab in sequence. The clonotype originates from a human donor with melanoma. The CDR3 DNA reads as TGTGCCAGCACCCTCGGGACTTACGAGCAGTACTTC. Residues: CASTLGTYEQYF.